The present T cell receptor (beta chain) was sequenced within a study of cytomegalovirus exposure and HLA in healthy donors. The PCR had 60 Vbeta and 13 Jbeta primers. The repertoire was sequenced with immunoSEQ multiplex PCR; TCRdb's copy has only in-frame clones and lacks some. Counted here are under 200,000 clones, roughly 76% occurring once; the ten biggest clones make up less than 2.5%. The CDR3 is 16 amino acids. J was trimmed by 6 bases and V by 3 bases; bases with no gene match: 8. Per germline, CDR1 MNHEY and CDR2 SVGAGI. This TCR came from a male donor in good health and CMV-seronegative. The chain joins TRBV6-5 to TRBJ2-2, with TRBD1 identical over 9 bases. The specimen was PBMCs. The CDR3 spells CASSYGGQGWAGELFF. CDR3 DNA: TGTGCCAGCAGTTATGGGGGACAGGGTTGGGCCGGGGAGCTGTTTTTT.